The 24 T cell receptor beta chains in this list originate from one sample, sequenced in a study of cytomegalovirus exposure and HLA in healthy donors. TCRdb's table, derived via immunoSEQ multiplex PCR, lists solely in-frame clones and lacks some. The data contain about 170,000 clones, 86% of them singletons. The sample consisted of PBMCs. These TCRs come from a man aged 18 to 29 in good health and CMV-seropositive.

The V call is TRBV28, the J call TRBJ2-7; maybe TRBD2 (6 bases). Deletions cut 6 bases from V and 4 bases from J, with 19 bases between. Per germline, CDR1 MDHEN and CDR2 SYDVKM. CDR3 size: 15 residues. The CDR3 DNA sequence: TGTGCCAGCAGCCGGGGGACGCTTAATCTATACGAGCAGTACTTC. It codes for CASSRGTLNLYEQYF.

This rearrangement joins TRBV25-1 to TRBJ2-3; possible D gene TRBD1, 5 bases. This CDR3 is 13 amino acids long. Germline CDR1 is MGHDK and CDR2 is SYGVNS. With 3 bases removed from V and 10 bases from J, the gap between germline ends came to 14 bases. CDR3 sequence (DNA): TGTGCCAGCAGTGATGGGGCTAGATTAGCGCAGTATTTT. It encodes CASSDGARLAQYF.

The chain carries TRBV9 and TRBJ2-7; D is possibly TRBD2 (6 bases). The V end was cut by 4 bases, the J end by 6 bases, with 17 bases between. CDR1 SGDLS and CDR2 YYNGEE come from the germline V gene. The CDR3 spans 14 residues. CDR3 sequence reads: CASSPQTSFTEQYF. The CDR3 nucleotides read TGTGCCAGCAGCCCCCAGACTAGTTTCACCGAGCAGTACTTC. Full variable domain (missing parts from reference TRBV9 and TRBJ2-7): DSGVTQTPKHLITATGQRVTLRCSPRSGDLSVYWYQQSLDQGLQFLIQYYNGEERAKGNILERFSAQQFPDLHSELNLSSLELGDSALYFCASSPQTSFTEQYFGPGTRLTVT.

This chain joins TRBV7-2 and TRBJ2-7; D might be TRBD2 (6 bases). Trimming removed 3 bases at V and 4 bases at J, with 13 bases between. The germline gives CDR1 SGHTA, CDR2 FQGNSA. This CDR3 is built from 14 residues. The CDR3 sequence: CASSLSGGLYEQYF. Here the CDR3 DNA reads TGTGCCAGCAGCTTGTCCGGCGGACTATACGAGCAGTACTTC.

The CDR3 coding sequence is TGTGCCAGCAGCTTGTCAGGGTACAATGAGCAGTTCTTC. Amino acids: CASSLSGYNEQFF. The rearrangement links TRBV7-2 to TRBJ2-1, with D perhaps TRBD1 (5 bases). Germline V CDR1 and CDR2: SGHTA, FQGNSA. This CDR3 comprises 13 residues. The V end lost 3 bases, the J end lost 4 bases, and 7 bases lay between the germline ends. Full variable domain (missing parts from reference TRBV7-2 and TRBJ2-1): GAGVSQSPSNKVTEKGKDVELRCDPISGHTALYWYRQSLGQGLEFLIYFQGNSAPDKSGLPSDRFSAERTGGSVSTLTIQRTQQEDSAVYLCASSLSGYNEQFFGPGTRLTVL.

This chain joins TRBV5-4 and TRBJ1-2; no clear D. The CDR3 extends over 13 amino acids. Trimming stripped 3 bases from V and 0 bases from J, with 6 bases between. Germline CDR1 is SGHNT and CDR2 is YYREEE (reference sequence). The CDR3 DNA is TGTGCCAGCAGCTCTCCCTCTAACTATGGCTACACCTTC. Its translation is CASSSPSNYGYTF.

The chain has TRBV6-5 and TRBJ2-1, with 9 bases lining up with TRBD2. The germline gives CDR1 MNHEY, CDR2 SVGAGI. The trim removed 6 bases at V and 8 bases at J, leaving 11 bases unmatched. The CDR3 runs 15 residues. The CDR3 DNA follows: TGTGCCAGCAGATTGGCGGGAGGGTGGCGTCATGAGCAGTTCTTC. Protein product: CASRLAGGWRHEQFF.

The V call is TRBV5-6, the J call TRBJ2-3; 13 bases fit TRBD2. Germline V lookup: CDR1 SGHDT, CDR2 YYEEEE. The J segment lost 4 bases and the V segment lost 4 bases, leaving 6 bases of the junction unmatched. The CDR3 is 16 residues long. DNA of the CDR3: TGTGCCAGCAGCCCAGGACTAGCGGGAGCCCCAGATACGCAGTATTTT. Translating it yields CASSPGLAGAPDTQYF. Drawing the rest from reference TRBV5-6 and TRBJ2-3, the complete variable domain is DAGVTQSPTHLIKTRGQQVTLRCSPKSGHDTVSWYQQALGQGPQFIFQYYEEEERQRGNFPDRFSGHQFPNYSSELNVNALLLGDSALYLCASSPGLAGAPDTQYFGPGTRLTVL.

The gene calls are TRBV19 and TRBJ2-2; 7 nucleotides agree with TRBD2. CDR1 is LNHDA and CDR2 is SQIVND in the germline V gene (reference sequence). The J segment lost 5 bases and the V segment lost 6 bases, leaving 6 bases of the junction unmatched. CDR3 size: 14 residues. CDR3 protein: CASRELADTGELFF. In nucleotides, the CDR3 is TGTGCCAGTAGGGAGCTAGCGGATACCGGGGAGCTGTTTTTT.

The J gene is TRBJ1-2, the V gene TRBV2; D ambiguous. With 7 bases removed from V and 5 bases from J, the gap between germline ends came to 5 bases. The CDR3 is 10 residues long. The germline V gene encodes CDR1 SNHLY and CDR2 FYNNEI. The CDR3 sequence is CASIVYGYTF. CDR3 coding DNA: TGTGCCAGCATCGTGTATGGCTACACCTTC.

The chain couples TRBV19 to TRBJ2-2; TRBD1 matches at 12 bases. The CDR3 is 19 residues long. V was pared by 1 base and J by 2 bases, with 8 bases of the junction left unmatched. Germline V gene lookup returns CDR1 LNHDA and CDR2 SQIVND (reference sequence). The CDR3 region is CASSIVNRGQGANTGELFF. In nucleotides, the CDR3 is TGTGCCAGTAGTATAGTTAATAGGGGACAGGGGGCAAACACCGGGGAGCTGTTTTTT.

This clone was seen once. The chain combines TRBV27 with TRBJ2-1; tentative D call: TRBD2 (5 bases). This CDR3 has 13 amino acids. V was clipped by 6 bases and J by 9 bases, with 15 bases between them. Germline CDR1 MNHEY, CDR2 SMNVEV (reference sequence). CDR3 coding DNA: TGTGCCAGCAGCCCCCAAAGCGGCCCTGAGCAGTTCTTC. It is translated as CASSPQSGPEQFF.

The chain links TRBV4-2 to TRBJ2-3; maybe TRBD1 (5 bases). The ends were cut back, 0 bases at V and 6 bases at J, with 13 bases in the middle. Germline V lookup: CDR1 LGHNA, CDR2 YNFKEQ. The CDR3 runs to 15 residues. This chain's CDR3 is CASSQDRVGRDTQYF. CDR3 sequence (DNA): TGTGCCAGCAGCCAAGATCGAGTGGGGCGGGATACGCAGTATTTT.

The chain couples TRBV6-5 to TRBJ1-2; the D is unclear. V lost 4 bases and J lost 8, with 20 bases in between. There are 15 residues in the CDR3. The germline CDR1 and CDR2 sequences are MNHEY and SVGAGI. The DNA for the CDR3 is TGTGCCAGCAGTTTTGGCTTCCGACCCGCCGGGGGCTACACCTTC. Translating gives CASSFGFRPAGGYTF.

The rearrangement joins TRBV19 to TRBJ1-2, with TRBD1 matching 10 bases. CDR1 LNHDA and CDR2 SQIVND come from the germline V gene (reference sequence). V gave up 2 bases and J gave up 7 bases; unmatched junction bases: 10. This CDR3 is built from 16 residues. CDR3: CASSISPSTGGRGYTF. The CDR3 DNA follows: TGTGCCAGTAGTATATCCCCATCGACAGGGGGCCGTGGCTACACCTTC.

In DNA, the CDR3 is TGTGCCAGCAGCTTAGGCGTCGAGGGAGCGGCTTCGGATACGCAGTATTTT. As protein: CASSLGVEGAASDTQYF. The rearrangement uses TRBV13 and TRBJ2-3; D is possibly TRBD2 (5 bases). The V and J ends lost 0 bases and 6 bases respectively, with 19 bases between them. Germline lookup yields CDR1 PRHDT and CDR2 FYEKMQ (reference sequence). This CDR3 has 17 amino acids.

The sample holds one count of this clone. The sample carries other DNA sequences with the same CDR3. The chain uses TRBV4-2 and TRBJ2-1; unclear D gene. Germline-derived CDR1 and CDR2 are LGHNA and YNFKEQ. The CDR3 runs 11 residues. V was cut by 5 bases and J by 7 bases, with 6 bases left in between. The CDR3 loop reads CASSGLNEQFF. CDR3 sequence (DNA): TGTGCCAGCAGCGGCTTAAATGAGCAGTTCTTC.

The chain employs TRBV7-9 and TRBJ2-2, with 15 nucleotides matching TRBD2. Per germline, CDR1 SEHNR and CDR2 FQNEAQ (reference sequence). Germline trimming cut 5 bases from V and 6 bases from J; bases unmatched to any gene: 13. The CDR3 runs to 19 residues. The CDR3 sequence is CASSTRTSGRASTAGELFF. The DNA of the CDR3 is TGTGCCAGCAGCACTCGGACTAGCGGGAGGGCCAGTACAGCCGGGGAGCTGTTTTTT. Looking up the rest from reference TRBV7-9 and TRBJ2-2 gives the full variable domain: DTGVSQNPRHKITKRGQNVTFRCDPISEHNRLYWYRQTLGQGPEFLTYFQNEAQLEKSRLLSDRFSAERPKGSFSTLEIQRTEQGDSAMYLCASSTRTSGRASTAGELFFGEGSRLTVL.

V usage is TRBV5-1 and J usage is TRBJ2-2; 8 bases agree with TRBD2. The CDR3 spans 18 residues. The V gene's germline CDR1 is SGHRS and CDR2 YFSETQ. With V trimmed by 0 bases and J by 1 base, 8 bases remained unmatched. The CDR3 DNA sequence: TGCGCCAGCAGCTTGGAGGCGGCTAGCGGGCTGAACACCGGGGAGCTGTTTTTT. It translates to CASSLEAASGLNTGELFF.

The gene calls are TRBV6-4 and TRBJ1-1; 9 nucleotides agree with TRBD1. The CDR3 loop spans 14 amino acids. CDR1 is MRHNA, CDR2 SNTAGT, per germline. The V and J ends lost 5 bases and 1 base, in that order; junction bases with no gene match: 2. CDR3 in DNA: TGTGCCAGCAGTTCGACAGGGGGGAACACTGAAGCTTTCTTT. Translation gives CASSSTGGNTEAFF.

V gene TRBV4-3 combines with J gene TRBJ1-4; D is unresolved. Germline V CDR1 and CDR2: LGHNA, YSLEER. Trimming cost V 3 bases and J 12 bases, with 14 bases left between them. The CDR3 has 13 amino acids. This CDR3 reads CASSQLPRIELFF. CDR3 bases: TGCGCCAGCAGCCAGCTACCCCGTATTGAACTGTTTTTT.

The J gene is TRBJ1-5, the V gene TRBV5-6; D unclear. Trimming took 1 base from V and 5 from J, leaving 13 bases between them. The CDR3 extends over 15 amino acids. The germline CDR1 and CDR2 sequences are SGHDT and YYEEEE. CDR3 nucleotide sequence: TGTGCCAGCAGCTTGAGTCCGGAGGACGATCAGCCCCAGCATTTT. Translating it yields CASSLSPEDDQPQHF.

The J gene is TRBJ2-7, the V gene TRBV19; a weak D match, TRBD1 (6 bases). This CDR3 is built from 14 residues. CDR1 and CDR2 (germline): LNHDA, SQIVND (reference sequence). V shed 4 bases and J shed 2 bases, with 12 bases lying between them. The DNA of the CDR3 is TGTGCCAGTAGTACGGGACATGCTACCTACGAGCAGTACTTC. It codes for CASSTGHATYEQYF.

This chain uses TRBV28 with TRBJ1-2; D is possibly TRBD1 (6 bases). Per the germline V gene, CDR1 is MDHEN and CDR2 is SYDVKM. V lost 1 base to trimming and J lost 8 bases, with 11 bases between them. CDR3 size: 13 residues. CDR3 nucleotides: TGTGCCAGCAGTTTATACAGGGCAGGCGGCTACACCTTC. Translating it yields CASSLYRAGGYTF.